This entry lists 30 T cell receptor beta chains sequenced from one sample in a study of spatial heterogeneity in lung cancer. In TCRdb, the 5' RACE reads were re-called with MiXCR into one record per CDR3 protein. The sample holds about 16,000 distinct CDR3 sequences, approximately 6.2% seen once. The sample's time point: sample taken at primary tumor resection. Their antigens remain unidentified. Study-wide points: How many expanded intratumoral alpha and beta TCRs were present tracked the tumor mutation count, which was a count of nonsynonymous mutations.

The specimen comprised lung tumor tissue, sampled at surgery. These receptors all come from a female donor with early-stage non-small cell lung cancer.

Ten or more counts support this clonotype. The chain has TRBV5-1 and TRBJ1-1; D might be TRBD1 (6 bases). The CDR3 contains 13 residues. Trimming stripped 5 bases from V and 1 base from J, with 9 bases between. CDR1 and CDR2 (germline): SGHRS, YFSETQ. The CDR3 is CASRKQGNTEAFF. DNA of the CDR3: TGCGCCAGCAGAAAACAGGGGAACACTGAAGCTTTCTTT. The complete variable domain, with remaining parts taken from reference TRBV5-1 and TRBJ1-1, reads KAGVTQTPRYLIKTRGQQVTLSCSPISGHRSVSWYQQTPGQGLQFLFEYFSETQRNKGNFPGRFSGRQFSNSRSEMNVSTLELGDSALYLCASRKQGNTEAFFGQGTRLTVV.

There are many counts of this clonotype. The J gene is TRBJ2-6, the V gene TRBV7-2; D call uncertain. Germline V gene sequence: CDR1 SGHTA, CDR2 FQGNSA. This CDR3 has 18 amino acids. V lost 3 bases and J 5 bases, leaving 20 bases between the germline ends. The CDR3 region is CASSFPRGRAPRANVLTF. The CDR3 DNA reads TGTGCCAGCAGCTTTCCTCGTGGAAGGGCCCCCCGGGCCAACGTCCTGACTTTC.

This clonotype was seen repeatedly, ten times or more. Here the CDR3 reads CASSLGGAGNNEQFF. The DNA for the CDR3 is TGTGCCAGCAGCTTAGGGGGAGCCGGAAACAATGAGCAGTTCTTC. The V call is TRBV11-2, the J call TRBJ2-1; D perhaps matches TRBD2 (5 bases). This CDR3 has 15 amino acids. The V end was cut by 1 base, the J end by 5 bases, with 12 bases between. CDR1 is SGHAT and CDR2 is FQNNGV in the germline V gene.

This clonotype was picked up many times. The chain employs TRBV20-1 and TRBJ2-7, with 8 bases matching TRBD1. J gave up 3 bases and V 6 bases, and 7 bases lay outside the gene matches. Germline-derived CDR1 and CDR2 are DFQATT and SNEGSKA (reference sequence). This CDR3 has 13 amino acids. The CDR3 loop reads CSAPGQGGYEQYF. Written as DNA, the CDR3 is TGCAGTGCCCCTGGACAGGGTGGCTACGAGCAGTACTTC.

This clonotype was observed many times. V usage is TRBV18 and J usage is TRBJ2-3; 8 bases align to TRBD1. V dropped 0 bases and J dropped 3; count of bases not matched to a gene: 14. This CDR3 is built from 19 residues. Per the germline V gene, CDR1 is KGHSH and CDR2 is LQKENI. CDR3 amino acids: CASSPPSVWDRWSTDTQYF. The CDR3 nucleotides read TGTGCCAGCTCACCACCGAGTGTTTGGGACAGGTGGTCGACAGATACGCAGTATTTT.

Many counts were recorded for this clonotype. The chain uses TRBV7-4 and TRBJ2-5; TRBD2 matches at 9 bases. This CDR3 is 17 amino acids long. Germline CDR1 SGHVT, CDR2 SQSDAQ. Unmatched junction bases numbered 20, after V lost 10 bases and J lost 5 bases. CDR3 in amino acids: CAIHAWSSGGRLETQYF. The CDR3 coding sequence is TGTGCCATCCACGCTTGGAGTAGCGGGGGAAGGCTGGAGACCCAGTACTTC.

The chain employs TRBV6-1 and TRBJ1-1, with no clear D. V lost 7 bases and J 1 base, leaving 10 bases between the germline ends. Looked up from germline, CDR1 is MNHNS and CDR2 is SASEGT. The CDR3 sequence is 13 residues long. CDR3 region: CASTRRGNTEAFF. CDR3 coding DNA: TGTGCCAGCACACGGCGGGGGAACACTGAAGCTTTCTTT.

The chain couples TRBV2 to TRBJ2-7; TRBD1 matches 7 bases. There are 13 residues in the CDR3. V dropped 5 bases and J dropped 2; count of bases not matched to a gene: 3. The germline CDR1 and CDR2 sequences are SNHLY and FYNNEI. For the CDR3, the DNA is TGTGCCAGCAGTAGACAGGGTCCCTACGAGCAGTACTTC. Amino acids: CASSRQGPYEQYF.

By share, this clonotype ranks as medium-sized. CDR3 protein: CASSPSGANVLTF. Written as DNA, the CDR3 is TGCGCCAGCAGCCCATCTGGGGCCAACGTCCTGACTTTC. V and J are TRBV4-1 and TRBJ2-6; D unresolved. CDR1 is MGHRA and CDR2 is YSYEKL in the germline V gene. The CDR3 is made up of 13 amino acids. V gave up 4 bases and J gave up 1 base, with 2 bases separating them.

This clonotype showed up many times. The rearrangement links TRBV20-1 to TRBJ1-1; 8 positions agree with TRBD1. Per germline, CDR1 DFQATT and CDR2 SNEGSKA (reference sequence). CDR3 length: 15 amino acids. V was clipped by 6 bases and J by 1 base; unmatched bases: 10. CDR3 sequence: CSARPPGQANTEAFF. CDR3 sequence (DNA): TGCAGTGCCCGACCTCCGGGACAGGCGAACACTGAAGCTTTCTTT.

This clonotype was seen ten or more times. The chain is built from TRBV4-1 and TRBJ1-2; D perhaps matches TRBD1 (6 bases). Looked up from germline, CDR1 is MGHRA and CDR2 is YSYEKL. V was shortened by 0 bases and J by 2 bases, with 13 bases between the two germline ends. This CDR3 has 16 amino acids. The CDR3 sequence is CASSQDRTAPNYGYTF. In nucleotides, the CDR3 is TGCGCCAGCAGCCAAGATAGGACAGCCCCAAACTATGGCTACACCTTC.

The rearrangement uses TRBV27 and TRBJ2-6, with D perhaps TRBD1 (5 bases). The CDR3 is made up of 15 amino acids. Trimming took 5 bases from V and 8 from J, leaving 16 bases between them. Germline values: CDR1 MNHEY, CDR2 SMNVEV (reference sequence). The CDR3 nucleotides are TGTGCCAGCAGTCTCAGGGCAGGAACTCCCAACGTCCTGACTTTC. Amino acid sequence: CASSLRAGTPNVLTF.

This chain links TRBV10-3 with TRBJ2-7; D remains ambiguous. CDR1 ENHRY and CDR2 SYGVKD come from the germline V gene. This CDR3 comprises 11 residues. V was pared by 5 bases and J by 7 bases, with 9 bases between. The CDR3 region has the DNA TGTGCCATCAGTCGCTTTGGGGAGCAGTACTTC. It encodes CAISRFGEQYF.

This clonotype was seen many times. The chain joins TRBV18 to TRBJ1-6; D remains unclear. The length of the CDR3 is 14 residues. CDR1 KGHSH and CDR2 LQKENI come from the germline V gene. Trimming took 4 bases from V and 5 from J, leaving 9 bases between them. The CDR3 loop is CASSREANNSPLHF. The CDR3, as DNA: TGTGCCAGCTCACGGGAAGCGAATAATTCACCCCTCCACTTT.

This clonotype was seen ten or more times. The rearrangement uses TRBV21-1 and TRBJ2-3; the table gives TRBD2 as D, unverified against the DNA. TRBV21-1 is a pseudogene segment. The CDR3 loop spans 18 amino acids. The CDR3: CASSNTGTSGGAADTQYF. For the CDR3, the DNA is TGTGCCAGCAGCAATACAGGGACTAGCGGGGGGGCCGCAGATACGCAGTATTTT.

In regard to this clonotype: Possible read error: a much larger clone is one base away. The genes are TRBV11-2 and TRBJ1-2; D ambiguous. The CDR3 runs to 16 residues. Germline V gene sequence: CDR1 SGHAT, CDR2 FQNNGV. The CDR3 sequence: CACSSAAQSADYGYTF. The CDR3 DNA reads TGTGCCTGCAGCTCGGCGGCACAATCGGCCGACTATGGCTACACCTTC.

This clonotype qualifies as medium-sized. The V gene is TRBV5-1, the J gene TRBJ2-5; perhaps TRBD1 as D (6 bases). This CDR3 spans 12 amino acids. From germline, CDR1 is SGHRS and CDR2 YFSETQ. Trimming took 5 bases from V and 5 from J, leaving 10 bases between them. For the CDR3, the DNA is TGCGCCAGCAGACAGGGTCGGGAGACCCAGTACTTC. As protein: CASRQGRETQYF.

The chain uses TRBV20-1 and TRBJ2-3, with TRBD2 matching 7 bases. The CDR3 sequence is 14 residues long. V was pared by 0 bases and J by 6 bases, with 6 bases of the junction left unmatched. Per the germline V gene, CDR1 is DFQATT and CDR2 is SNEGSKA (reference sequence). The CDR3 region is CSAREGGRRDTQYF. The DNA of the CDR3 is TGCAGTGCTAGAGAGGGGGGGAGGAGGGATACGCAGTATTTT.

This clonotype was seen at least ten times. V gene TRBV12-3 or TRBV12-4 combines with J gene TRBJ2-1, with D perhaps TRBD2 (6 bases). The CDR3 runs to 15 residues. Trimming cost V 3 bases and J 1 base, with 10 bases left between them. CDR3 residues: CASSFGGSSYNEQFF. In DNA form, the CDR3 reads TGTGCCAGCAGTTTCGGGGGTAGTTCCTACAATGAGCAGTTCTTC.

At least ten counts were recorded for this clonotype. V is TRBV2 and J is TRBJ1-2, with 8 bases fitting TRBD1. The CDR3 has 13 residues. Trimming took 11 bases from V and 7 from J; bases not matched to a gene: 12. The germline V gene has CDR1 SNHLY and CDR2 FYNNEI. CDR3 DNA: TGTGCCGGGAGAGCCGGACAGGGCGCTGGCTACACCTTC. It is translated as CAGRAGQGAGYTF. The variable domain in full, with the rest retrieved from reference TRBV2 and TRBJ1-2, is EPEVTQTPSHQVTQMGQEVILRCVPISNHLYFYWYRQILGQKVEFLVSFYNNEISEKSEIFDDQFSVERPDGSNFTLKIRSTKLEDSAMYFCAGRAGQGAGYTFGSGTRLTVV.

This clonotype was found many times. The chain employs TRBV9 and TRBJ2-7, with 7 positions matching TRBD1. This CDR3 is built from 14 residues. Germline CDR1 SGDLS, CDR2 YYNGEE. The V segment lost 5 bases and the J segment 6 bases; nucleotides outside the gene matches: 11. This CDR3 reads CASSSRAAGGEQYF. Written as DNA, the CDR3 is TGTGCCAGCAGTAGCCGAGCGGCAGGGGGCGAGCAGTACTTC.

Remarks on this clonotype: Since a much larger clone is just one base distant, this may be a read error. V and J are TRBV7-9 and TRBJ2-2; TRBD1 or TRBD2 may be the D gene (5 bases each). Germline values: CDR1 SEHNR, CDR2 FQNEAQ (reference sequence). The CDR3 runs to 15 residues. CDR3 nucleotide sequence: TGTGCCGGCAGCGGTGGGGCGCAGGACACCGGGGAGCTGTTTTTT. It codes for CAGSGGAQDTGELFF.

The rearrangement joins TRBV20-1 to TRBJ2-1, with TRBD1 matching over 7 bases. Germline V gene data show CDR1 as DFQATT and CDR2 as SNEGSKA (reference sequence). There are 15 residues in the CDR3. Unmatched junction bases numbered 11, after V lost 0 bases and J lost 9 bases. Here the CDR3 reads CSARDVRGTFGEQFF. As DNA, the CDR3 is TGCAGTGCTAGAGATGTCAGGGGGACCTTCGGTGAGCAGTTCTTC.

This clonotype was seen ten or more times. The rearrangement uses TRBV4-1 and TRBJ1-2; 7 bases fit TRBD1. J was trimmed by 5 bases and V by 3 bases; bases with no gene match: 9. The CDR3 spans 15 residues. CDR1 MGHRA and CDR2 YSYEKL come from the germline V gene. CDR3 sequence reads: CASSHPTGQGYGYTF. CDR3 coding DNA: TGCGCCAGCAGCCACCCGACAGGGCAGGGATATGGCTACACCTTC.

There are many counts of this clonotype. The rearrangement joins TRBV29-1 to TRBJ2-5; TRBD2 is a possible D gene (6 bases). CDR3 length: 13 residues. V lost 7 bases, J lost 3 bases, and 15 bases lay in between. Germline CDR1 SQVTM, CDR2 ANQGSEA. CDR3 loop: CSGLDGGEETQYF. CDR3 DNA sequence: TGCAGCGGTCTGGATGGAGGGGAAGAGACCCAGTACTTC.

This clonotype appeared many times. The chain couples TRBV10-3 to TRBJ1-1; D unresolved. The CDR3 consists of 11 residues. Germline loops: CDR1 ENHRY, CDR2 SYGVKD. Trimming took off 6 bases at V and 2 bases at J, with 4 bases between the two ends. This chain's CDR3 is CAIRINTEAFF. CDR3 in DNA: TGTGCCATCAGGATAAACACTGAAGCTTTCTTT.

The chain joins TRBV12-3 or TRBV12-4 to TRBJ1-6, with D perhaps matching TRBD1 (6 bases). The CDR3 is made up of 16 amino acids. The V end was cut by 5 bases, the J end by 7 bases, with 18 bases between. CDR3: CASSPSARGGNSPLHF. The CDR3, as DNA: TGTGCCAGCAGTCCTAGCGCGAGGGGGGGCAATTCACCCCTCCACTTT.

This clonotype occurred many times. DNA for the CDR3: TGCGCCAGCAGCTTCTATCCGGGGGACCACCAAGCTTTCTTT. Protein: CASSFYPGDHQAFF. This chain uses TRBV5-1 with TRBJ1-1; possibly TRBD1 for D (5 bases). Per the germline V gene, CDR1 is SGHRS and CDR2 is YFSETQ. The CDR3 runs 14 residues. Trimming removed 2 bases from V and 9 bases from J, with 17 bases in between.

The chain couples TRBV2 to TRBJ2-3; 7 bases line up with TRBD2. The CDR3 is 13 amino acids. Looked up from germline, CDR1 is SNHLY and CDR2 is FYNNEI. Losses at the gene ends were 7 bases for V and 6 bases for J; bases not matched to a gene: 7. The CDR3 coding sequence is TGTGCCAGCAAGAGCGGGACTGCCGATACGCAGTATTTT. Its translation: CASKSGTADTQYF.

This clonotype has ten or more counts. The V gene is TRBV15, the J gene TRBJ2-1; D gene unclear. Looked up from germline, CDR1 is LNHNV and CDR2 is YYDKDF (reference sequence). This CDR3 region has 12 residues. The V gene lost 5 bases and the J gene lost 3 bases, with 5 bases spanning the gap. CDR3: CATSSDYNEQFF. As DNA, the CDR3 is TGTGCCACCAGCTCGGACTACAATGAGCAGTTCTTC.